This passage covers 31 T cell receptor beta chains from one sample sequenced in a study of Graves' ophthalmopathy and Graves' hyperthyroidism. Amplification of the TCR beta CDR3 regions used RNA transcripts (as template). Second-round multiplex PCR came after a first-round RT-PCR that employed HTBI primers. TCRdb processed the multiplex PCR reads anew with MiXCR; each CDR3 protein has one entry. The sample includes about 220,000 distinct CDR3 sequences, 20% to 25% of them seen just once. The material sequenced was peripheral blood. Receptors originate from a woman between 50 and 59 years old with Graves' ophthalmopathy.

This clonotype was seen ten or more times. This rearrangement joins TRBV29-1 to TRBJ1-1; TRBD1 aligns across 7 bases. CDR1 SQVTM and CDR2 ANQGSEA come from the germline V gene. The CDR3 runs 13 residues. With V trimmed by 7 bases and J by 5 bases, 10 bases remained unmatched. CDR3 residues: CSATGVGRTEAFF. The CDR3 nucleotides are TGCAGCGCTACAGGGGTGGGTCGAACTGAAGCTTTCTTT.

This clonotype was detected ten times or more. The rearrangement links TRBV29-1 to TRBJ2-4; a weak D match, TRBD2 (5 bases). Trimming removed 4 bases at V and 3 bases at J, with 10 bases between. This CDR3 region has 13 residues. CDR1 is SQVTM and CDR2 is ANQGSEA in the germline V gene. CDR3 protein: CSVAESGKNIQYF. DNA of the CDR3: TGCAGCGTTGCTGAAAGCGGCAAAAACATTCAGTACTTC.

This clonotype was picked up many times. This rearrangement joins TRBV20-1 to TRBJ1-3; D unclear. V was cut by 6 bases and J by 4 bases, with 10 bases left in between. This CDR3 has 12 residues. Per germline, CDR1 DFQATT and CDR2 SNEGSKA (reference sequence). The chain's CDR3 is CSAKGEGNTIYF. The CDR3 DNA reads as TGCAGTGCCAAGGGAGAGGGAAACACCATATATTTT.

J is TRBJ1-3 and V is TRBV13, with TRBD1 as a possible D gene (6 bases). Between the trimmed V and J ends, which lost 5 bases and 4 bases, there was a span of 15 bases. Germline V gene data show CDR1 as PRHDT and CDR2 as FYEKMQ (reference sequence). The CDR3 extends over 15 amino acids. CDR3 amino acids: CASSDQTGGGNTIYF. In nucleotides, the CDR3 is TGTGCCAGCAGCGACCAGACAGGAGGCGGAAACACCATATATTTT.

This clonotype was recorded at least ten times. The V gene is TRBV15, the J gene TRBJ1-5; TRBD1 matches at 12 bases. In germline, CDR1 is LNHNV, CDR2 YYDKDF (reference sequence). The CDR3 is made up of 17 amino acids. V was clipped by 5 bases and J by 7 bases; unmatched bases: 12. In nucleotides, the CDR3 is TGTGCCACCAGCCGTTCTTATGGGACAGGGGGCGGACAGCCCCAGCATTTT. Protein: CATSRSYGTGGGQPQHF.

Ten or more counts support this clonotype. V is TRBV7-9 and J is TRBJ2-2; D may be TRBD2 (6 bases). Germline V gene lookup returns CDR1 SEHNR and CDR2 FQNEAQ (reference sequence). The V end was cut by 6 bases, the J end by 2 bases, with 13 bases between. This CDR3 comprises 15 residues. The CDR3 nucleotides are TGTGCCAGCAGTCGGGACTTTCGAAACACCGGGGAGCTGTTTTTT. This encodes CASSRDFRNTGELFF.

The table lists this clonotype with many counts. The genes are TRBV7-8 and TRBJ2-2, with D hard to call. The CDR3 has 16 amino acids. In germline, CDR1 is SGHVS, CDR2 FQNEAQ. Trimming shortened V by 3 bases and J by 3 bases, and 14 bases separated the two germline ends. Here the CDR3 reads CASSFGVGDYTGELFF. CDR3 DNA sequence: TGTGCCAGCAGCTTTGGCGTGGGTGATTACACCGGGGAGCTGTTTTTT.

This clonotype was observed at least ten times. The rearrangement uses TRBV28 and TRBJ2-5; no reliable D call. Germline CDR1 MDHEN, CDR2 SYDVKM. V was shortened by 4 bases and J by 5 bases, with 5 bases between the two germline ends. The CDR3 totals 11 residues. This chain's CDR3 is CASSSRETQYF. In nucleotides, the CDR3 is TGTGCCAGCAGTTCCCGGGAGACCCAGTACTTC.

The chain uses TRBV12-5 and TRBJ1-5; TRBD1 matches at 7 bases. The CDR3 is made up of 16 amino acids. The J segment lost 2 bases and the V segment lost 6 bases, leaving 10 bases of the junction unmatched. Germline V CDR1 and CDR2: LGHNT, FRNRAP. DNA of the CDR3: TGTGCTAGTGGCCGGAGACAGGGACCTGGCAATCAGCCCCAGCATTTT. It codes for CASGRRQGPGNQPQHF. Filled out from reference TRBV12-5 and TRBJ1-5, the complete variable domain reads DARVTQTPRHKVTEMGQEVTMRCQPILGHNTVFWYRQTMMQGLELLAYFRNRAPLDDSGMPKDRFSAEMPDATLATLKIQPSEPRDSAVYFCASGRRQGPGNQPQHFGDGTRLSIL.

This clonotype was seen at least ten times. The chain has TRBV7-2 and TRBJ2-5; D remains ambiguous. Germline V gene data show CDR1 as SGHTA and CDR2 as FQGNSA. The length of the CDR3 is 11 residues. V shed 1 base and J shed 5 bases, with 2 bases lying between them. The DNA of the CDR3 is TGTGCCAGCAGCTTAGTTGAGACCCAGTACTTC. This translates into CASSLVETQYF.

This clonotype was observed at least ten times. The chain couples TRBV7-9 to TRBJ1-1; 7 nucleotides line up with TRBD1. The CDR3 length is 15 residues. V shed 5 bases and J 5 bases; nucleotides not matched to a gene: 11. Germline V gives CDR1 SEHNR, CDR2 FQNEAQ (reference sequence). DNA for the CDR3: TGTGCCAGCAGCGCCGACACAGGGGTTGAAACTGAAGCTTTCTTT. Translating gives CASSADTGVETEAFF.

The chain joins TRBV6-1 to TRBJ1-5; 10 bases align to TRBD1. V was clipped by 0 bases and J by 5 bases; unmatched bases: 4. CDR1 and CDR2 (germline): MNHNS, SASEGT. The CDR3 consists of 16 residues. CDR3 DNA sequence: TGTGCCAGCAGTGAAGCAGGGACAGGGGTCCATCAGCCCCAGCATTTT. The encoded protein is CASSEAGTGVHQPQHF.

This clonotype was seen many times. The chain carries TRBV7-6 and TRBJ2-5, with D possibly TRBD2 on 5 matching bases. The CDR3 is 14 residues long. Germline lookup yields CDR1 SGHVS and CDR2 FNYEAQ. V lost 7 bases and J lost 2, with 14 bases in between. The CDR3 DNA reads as TGTGCCAGCAACAATCTAGCAGCTCAAGAGACCCAGTACTTC. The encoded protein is CASNNLAAQETQYF.

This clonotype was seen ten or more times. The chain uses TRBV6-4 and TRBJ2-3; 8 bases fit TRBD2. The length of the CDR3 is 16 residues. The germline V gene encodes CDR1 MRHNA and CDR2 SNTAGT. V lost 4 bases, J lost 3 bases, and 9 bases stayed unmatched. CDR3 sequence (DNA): TGTGCCAGCAGTGCATCGAGCGGGAGTTGGACAGATACGCAGTATTTT. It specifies CASSASSGSWTDTQYF.

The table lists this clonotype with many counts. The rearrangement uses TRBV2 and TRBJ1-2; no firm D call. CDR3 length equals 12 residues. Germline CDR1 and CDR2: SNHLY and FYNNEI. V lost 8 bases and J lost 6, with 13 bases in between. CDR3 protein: CASRRERDGYTF. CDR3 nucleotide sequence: TGTGCCAGCCGGAGGGAACGTGATGGCTACACCTTC.

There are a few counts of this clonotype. CDR3 DNA sequence: TGTGCCAGCACTCTCCTAGACCGGTGGGAGACCCAGTACTTC. As protein: CASTLLDRWETQYF. The rearrangement uses TRBV12-3 or TRBV12-4 and TRBJ2-5; D unresolved. The CDR3 totals 14 residues. Deletions cut 7 bases from V and 5 bases from J, with 17 bases between.

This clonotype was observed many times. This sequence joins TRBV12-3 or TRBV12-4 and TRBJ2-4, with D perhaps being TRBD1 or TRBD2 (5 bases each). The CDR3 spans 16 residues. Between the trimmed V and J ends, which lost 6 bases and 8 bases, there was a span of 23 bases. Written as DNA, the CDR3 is TGTGCCAGCAGCTTGGGACCGGAACCTCCATTGGACATTCAGTACTTC. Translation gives CASSLGPEPPLDIQYF.

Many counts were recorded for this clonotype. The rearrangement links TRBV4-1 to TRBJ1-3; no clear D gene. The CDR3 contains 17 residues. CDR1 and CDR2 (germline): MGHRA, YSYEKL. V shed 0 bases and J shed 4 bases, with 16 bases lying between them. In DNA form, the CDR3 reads TGCGCCAGCAGCCAAGATCGCACGGGAGTGCGCGGAAACACCATATATTTT. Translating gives CASSQDRTGVRGNTIYF.

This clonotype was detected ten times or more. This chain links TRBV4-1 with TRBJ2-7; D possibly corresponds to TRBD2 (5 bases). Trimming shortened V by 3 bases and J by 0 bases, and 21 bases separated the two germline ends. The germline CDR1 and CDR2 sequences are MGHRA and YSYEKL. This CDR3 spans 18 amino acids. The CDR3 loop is CASSQTDFLPGSSYEQYF. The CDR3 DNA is TGCGCCAGCAGCCAGACGGACTTTCTCCCTGGGAGCTCCTACGAGCAGTACTTC.

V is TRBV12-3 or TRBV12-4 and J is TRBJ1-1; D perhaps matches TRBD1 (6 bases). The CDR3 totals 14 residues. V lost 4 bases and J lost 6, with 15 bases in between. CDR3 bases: TGTGCCAGCAGTTGGGGGGCAAACTGGGCTGAAGCTTTCTTT. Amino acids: CASSWGANWAEAFF.

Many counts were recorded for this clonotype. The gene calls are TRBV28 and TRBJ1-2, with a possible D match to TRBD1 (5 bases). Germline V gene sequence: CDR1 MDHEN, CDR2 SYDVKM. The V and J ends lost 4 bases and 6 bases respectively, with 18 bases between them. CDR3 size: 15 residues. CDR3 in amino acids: CASSSPGRVIHGYTF. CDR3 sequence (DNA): TGTGCCAGCAGTTCCCCGGGCAGGGTCATTCATGGCTACACCTTC.

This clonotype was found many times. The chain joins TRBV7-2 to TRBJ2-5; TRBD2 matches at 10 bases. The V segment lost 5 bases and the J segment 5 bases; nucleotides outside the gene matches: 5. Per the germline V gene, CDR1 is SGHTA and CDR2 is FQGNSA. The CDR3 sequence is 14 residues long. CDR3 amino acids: CASSVSGRRETQYF. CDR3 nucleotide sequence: TGTGCCAGCAGCGTTAGCGGGAGGAGGGAGACCCAGTACTTC.

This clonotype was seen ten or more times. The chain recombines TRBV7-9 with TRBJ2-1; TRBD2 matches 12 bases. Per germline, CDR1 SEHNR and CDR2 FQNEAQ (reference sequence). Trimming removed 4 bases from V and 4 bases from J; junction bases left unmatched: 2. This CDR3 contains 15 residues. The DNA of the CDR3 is TGTGCCAGCAGCTCAGGACTAGCGGGATACAATGAGCAGTTCTTC. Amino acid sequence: CASSSGLAGYNEQFF.

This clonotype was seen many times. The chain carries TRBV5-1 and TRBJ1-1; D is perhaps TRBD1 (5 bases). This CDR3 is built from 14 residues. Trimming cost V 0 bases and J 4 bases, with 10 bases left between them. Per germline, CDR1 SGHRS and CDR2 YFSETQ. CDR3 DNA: TGCGCCAGCAGCTTGGTCGGGGGTAGCACTGAAGCTTTCTTT. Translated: CASSLVGGSTEAFF.

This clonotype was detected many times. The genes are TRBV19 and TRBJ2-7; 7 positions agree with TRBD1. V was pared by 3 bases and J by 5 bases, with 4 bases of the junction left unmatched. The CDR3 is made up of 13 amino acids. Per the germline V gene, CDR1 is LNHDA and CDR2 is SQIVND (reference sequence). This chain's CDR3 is CASSILTGHEQYF. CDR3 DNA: TGTGCCAGTAGTATCCTGACAGGGCACGAGCAGTACTTC.

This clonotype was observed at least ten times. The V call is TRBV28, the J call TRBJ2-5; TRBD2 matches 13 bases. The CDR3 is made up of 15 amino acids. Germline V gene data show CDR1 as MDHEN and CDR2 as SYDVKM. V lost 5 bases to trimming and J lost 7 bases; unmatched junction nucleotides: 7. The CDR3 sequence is CASSPRGLAGVTQYF. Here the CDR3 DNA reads TGTGCCAGCAGTCCGCGCGGACTAGCGGGAGTGACCCAGTACTTC.

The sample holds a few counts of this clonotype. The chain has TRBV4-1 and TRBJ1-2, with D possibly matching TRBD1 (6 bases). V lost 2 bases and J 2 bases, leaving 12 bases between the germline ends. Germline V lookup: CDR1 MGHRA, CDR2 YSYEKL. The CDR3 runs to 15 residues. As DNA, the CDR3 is TGCGCCAGCAGCCAACGTCGGGGGCAGAACTATGGCTACACCTTC. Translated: CASSQRRGQNYGYTF.

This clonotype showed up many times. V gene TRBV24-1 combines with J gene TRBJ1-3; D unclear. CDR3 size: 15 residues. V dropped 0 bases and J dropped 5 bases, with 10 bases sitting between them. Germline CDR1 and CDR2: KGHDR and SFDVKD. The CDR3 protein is CATSDLLARRNTIYF. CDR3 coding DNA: TGTGCCACCAGTGATTTGCTGGCTCGCCGAAACACCATATATTTT.

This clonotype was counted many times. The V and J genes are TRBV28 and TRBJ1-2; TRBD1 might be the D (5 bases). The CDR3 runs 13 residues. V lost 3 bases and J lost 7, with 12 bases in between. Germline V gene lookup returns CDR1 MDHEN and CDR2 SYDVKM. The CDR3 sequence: CASSFSGRTGYTF. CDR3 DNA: TGTGCCAGCAGTTTTTCGGGGCGAACTGGCTACACCTTC.

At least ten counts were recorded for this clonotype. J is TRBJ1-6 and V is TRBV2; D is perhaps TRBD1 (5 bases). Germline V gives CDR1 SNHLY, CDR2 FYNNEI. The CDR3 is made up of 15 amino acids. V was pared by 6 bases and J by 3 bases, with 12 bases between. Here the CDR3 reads CASSPRESYNSPLHF. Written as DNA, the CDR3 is TGTGCCAGCAGCCCCAGGGAAAGCTATAATTCACCCCTCCACTTT.

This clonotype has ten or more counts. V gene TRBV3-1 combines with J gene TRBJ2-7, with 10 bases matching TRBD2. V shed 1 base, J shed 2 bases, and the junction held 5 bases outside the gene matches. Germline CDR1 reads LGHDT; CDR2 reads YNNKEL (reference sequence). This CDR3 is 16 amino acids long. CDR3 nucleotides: TGTGCCAGCAGCCAAGGGCTAGCGGGAGCCGCCTACGAGCAGTACTTC. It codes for CASSQGLAGAAYEQYF.